Sequencing of this T cell receptor beta chain was carried out in a study of T cell changes during pregnancy in multiple sclerosis. The repertoire was sequenced with immunoSEQ multiplex PCR; TCRdb's copy has only in-frame clones and lacks some. The sample shows 90,000 or so clones, approximately 89% of them seen only once. The CDR3 runs to 16 residues. V lost 5 bases and J 1 base, leaving 17 bases between the germline ends. Germline CDR1 SGHAT, CDR2 FQDESV (reference sequence). The gene calls are TRBV11-1 and TRBJ1-1, with D perhaps matching TRBD1 (6 bases). Here the sequenced sample was peripheral blood, taken in the first trimester of pregnancy. The receptor comes from a female donor in good health, enrolled as a control in a pregnancy study. CDR3 in DNA: TGTGCCAGCAGCACCCCTGGAGCAGGGGCGAACACTGAAGCTTTCTTT. Protein product: CASSTPGAGANTEAFF.